These 23 T cell receptor beta chains originate from one sample sequenced in a study of Ad26.COV2.S vaccination and SARS-CoV-2 variants. Treatment defined: roughly 20 received Ad26.COV2.S at low or high dose, single or two shots; roughly 5 received placebo; per-sample allocation not given. All samples were drawn on day 63, counting from the first vaccine or placebo injection. TCRdb's table, derived via immunoSEQ multiplex PCR, lists solely in-frame clones and lacks some. Of hundreds of thousands of clones listed, more than 70% are singletons. Material: peripheral blood, obtained in a trial of Ad26.COV2.S vaccine versus placebo. These receptors all stem from a person aged 18-60 years who received the Ad26.COV2.S COVID-19 vaccine or a placebo.

This clone was detected a few times. The chain combines TRBV19 with TRBJ2-3; D is perhaps TRBD2 (5 bases). The germline V and J ends were trimmed by 5 bases and 0 bases, with 9 bases remaining between them. The CDR3 length is 14 residues. CDR1 and CDR2 (germline): LNHDA, SQIVND (reference sequence). In nucleotides, the CDR3 is TGTGCCAGTAGTCCTCGGACTAGCACAGATACGCAGTATTTT. It codes for CASSPRTSTDTQYF.

The CDR3 nucleotides read TGTGCCACACAGACCTCTAACTATGGCTACACCTTC. Translated, it gives CATQTSNYGYTF. The chain couples TRBV6-5 to TRBJ1-2; unclear D gene. The CDR3 is 12 amino acids. Germline V CDR1 and CDR2: MNHEY, SVGAGI. With 10 bases removed from V and 0 bases from J, the gap between germline ends came to 9 bases.

The rearrangement joins TRBV5-8 to TRBJ2-3, with 13 bases that match TRBD2. Germline assignment: CDR1 SGHTS and CDR2 YDEGEE. V lost 6 bases and J lost 0; bases outside the gene matches: 10. The CDR3 is made up of 18 amino acids. CDR3 sequence reads: CASTRGLAGLTSTDTQYF. The DNA of the CDR3 is TGTGCCAGCACCAGGGGACTAGCGGGGCTTACCAGCACAGATACGCAGTATTTT.

This rearrangement joins TRBV11-2 to TRBJ2-1; maybe TRBD2 (5 bases). Germline loops: CDR1 SGHAT, CDR2 FQNNGV. The CDR3 extends over 16 amino acids. Deletions cut 3 bases from V and 0 bases from J, with 12 bases between. This CDR3 is CASSFGLASSYNEQFF. The CDR3 nucleotides read TGTGCCAGCAGCTTCGGACTCGCGAGCTCCTACAATGAGCAGTTCTTC.

This chain connects TRBV4-3 to TRBJ1-2; D uncertain. Deletions cut 1 base from V and 4 bases from J, with 10 bases between. The CDR3 runs to 14 residues. Germline CDR1 reads LGHNA; CDR2 reads YSLEER. The CDR3 region is CASSQARTLYGYTF. As DNA, the CDR3 is TGCGCCAGCAGCCAAGCGAGGACCCTCTATGGCTACACCTTC.

The V and J genes are TRBV7-2 and TRBJ1-6; D is undetermined. The CDR3 contains 14 residues. Looked up from germline, CDR1 is SGHTA and CDR2 is FQGNSA. Trimming cost V 0 bases and J 7 bases, with 7 bases left between them. CDR3 nucleotides: TGTGCCAGCAGCTTAGCGATGATCAATTCACCCCTCCACTTT. Amino acids: CASSLAMINSPLHF.

CDR3: CASSLGDGRNTGELFF. CDR3 bases: TGTGCCAGCAGCTTAGGGGACGGACGAAACACCGGGGAGCTGTTTTTT. The rearrangement links TRBV11-2 to TRBJ2-2; D is perhaps TRBD1 or TRBD2 (5 bases each). Germline V gene data show CDR1 as SGHAT and CDR2 as FQNNGV. The germline V and J ends were trimmed by 1 base and 2 bases, with 11 bases remaining between them. The CDR3 is 16 amino acids.

The chain uses TRBV19 and TRBJ1-5; D is unclear. CDR3 length: 14 residues. The ends were cut back, 7 bases at V and 5 bases at J, with 15 bases in the middle. Germline CDR1 is LNHDA and CDR2 is SQIVND (reference sequence). CDR3: CASTWSDRYQPQHF. CDR3 sequence (DNA): TGTGCCAGTACCTGGTCGGACCGATATCAGCCCCAGCATTTT.

The chain combines TRBV12-3 or TRBV12-4 with TRBJ1-1; D unclear. V lost 4 bases, J lost 0 bases, and 6 bases lay in between. The CDR3 is 13 amino acids. CDR3 region: CASSSLMNTEAFF. The CDR3 region has the DNA TGTGCCAGCAGTTCTCTTATGAACACTGAAGCTTTCTTT.

The CDR3 region is CASSPTGQGMAQFF. Written as DNA, the CDR3 is TGTGCCAGCAGCCCCACGGGACAGGGAATGGCGCAGTTCTTC. The chain has TRBV9 and TRBJ2-1, with 9 bases matching TRBD1. Germline CDR1 reads SGDLS; CDR2 reads YYNGEE. The ends lost 4 bases at V and 12 bases at J; junction bases unmatched: 11. There are 14 residues in the CDR3.

This chain links TRBV11-2 with TRBJ2-7; D not certain. Trimming pared 5 bases from V and 3 bases from J, leaving 8 bases between. The CDR3 consists of 12 residues. Looked up from germline, CDR1 is SGHAT and CDR2 is FQNNGV. DNA for the CDR3: TGTGCCAGCAGCGGGCGGCGCTACGAGCAGTACTTC. Encoded protein: CASSGRRYEQYF.

The chain uses TRBV30 and TRBJ1-6; D remains ambiguous. This CDR3 region has 17 residues. Trimming pared 0 bases from V and 0 bases from J, leaving 12 bases between. In germline, CDR1 is GTSNPN, CDR2 SVGIG (reference sequence). The CDR3 protein is CAWSVLQLSSYNSPLHF. CDR3 sequence (DNA): TGTGCCTGGAGTGTACTTCAGCTCAGCTCCTATAATTCACCCCTCCACTTT.

The chain joins TRBV2 to TRBJ2-2; D uncertain. The CDR3 extends over 12 amino acids. V was clipped by 5 bases and J by 7 bases, with 8 bases between them. In germline, CDR1 is SNHLY, CDR2 FYNNEI. CDR3 in amino acids: CASSRVVGELFF. The DNA of the CDR3 is TGTGCCAGCAGTCGAGTGGTCGGGGAGCTGTTTTTT. Together with reference TRBV2 and TRBJ2-2, the CDR3 gives the full variable domain: EPEVTQTPSHQVTQMGQEVILRCVPISNHLYFYWYRQILGQKVEFLVSFYNNEISEKSEIFDDQFSVERPDGSNFTLKIRSTKLEDSAMYFCASSRVVGELFFGEGSRLTVL.

This clone was detected once. V gene TRBV19 combines with J gene TRBJ2-7; D is perhaps TRBD1 (5 bases). The CDR3 extends over 12 amino acids. V dropped 11 bases and J dropped 3 bases, with 14 bases sitting between them. The germline V gene has CDR1 LNHDA and CDR2 SQIVND (reference sequence). The CDR3 is CASGQGIYEQYF. CDR3 bases: TGTGCCTCTGGACAAGGTATCTACGAGCAGTACTTC. The variable domain in full, completed from reference TRBV19 and TRBJ2-7, reads DGGITQSPKYLFRKEGQNVTLSCEQNLNHDAMYWYRQDPGQGLRLIYYSQIVNDFQKGDIAEGYSVSREKKESFPLTVTSAQKNPTAFYLCASGQGIYEQYFGPGTRLTVT.

With regard to this clone: Relative to the germline gene, one junction end is altered; a read error may explain this. This sequence joins TRBV4-3 and TRBJ2-7; D is undetermined. Germline CDR1 reads LGHNA; CDR2 reads YSLEER. The CDR3 runs 14 residues. CDR3 region: CASSRVPGLYKQYF. For the CDR3, the DNA is TGCGCCAGCAGCCGGGTCCCCGGGCTCTACAAGCAGTACTTC.

V is TRBV27 and J is TRBJ2-7; D is uncertain. CDR1 is MNHEY, CDR2 SMNVEV, per germline (reference sequence). V dropped 2 bases and J dropped 1 base, with 15 bases sitting between them. The CDR3 spans 16 residues. The CDR3 protein is CASSLRGTTYSYEQYF. The CDR3 DNA follows: TGTGCCAGCAGTTTACGCGGCACAACCTATTCCTACGAGCAGTACTTC.

The rearrangement uses TRBV14 and TRBJ1-1; D gene uncertain. V lost 2 bases and J lost 1, with 8 bases in between. The germline V gene has CDR1 SGHDN and CDR2 FVKESK. This CDR3 contains 14 residues. The CDR3 loop is CASSQYTGNTEAFF. The CDR3 bases are TGTGCCAGCAGCCAATATACCGGGAACACTGAAGCTTTCTTT.

The chain joins TRBV11-3 to TRBJ2-3, with TRBD1 identical over 9 bases. The CDR3 length is 16 residues. Looked up from germline, CDR1 is SGHNT and CDR2 is YENEEA. The V gene end was trimmed by 5 bases and the J gene end by 5 bases; junction bases not matched to a gene: 11. CDR3 residues: CASSQSDRGGQDTQYF. As DNA, the CDR3 is TGTGCCAGCAGCCAATCGGACAGGGGAGGTCAAGATACGCAGTATTTT.

This clone was detected only a few times. The rearrangement joins TRBV9 to TRBJ2-5, with D perhaps TRBD2 (6 bases). V was pared by 0 bases and J by 2 bases, with 17 bases between. The CDR3 is 17 residues long. From germline, CDR1 is SGDLS and CDR2 YYNGEE. DNA for the CDR3: TGTGCCAGCAGCGTAGGACCCGGGATTCGGGAGCAAGAGACCCAGTACTTC. Its translation: CASSVGPGIREQETQYF.

The gene calls are TRBV6-2 or TRBV6-3 and TRBJ1-1; 7 positions match TRBD1. The J segment lost 4 bases and the V segment lost 3 bases, leaving 11 bases of the junction unmatched. The CDR3 is made up of 16 amino acids. Per the germline V gene, CDR1 is MNHEY and CDR2 is SVGEGT. CDR3 DNA: TGTGCCAGCAGTTATTTTAGGGGGCAGAAGTTCACTGAAGCTTTCTTT. Translation gives CASSYFRGQKFTEAFF.

The V call is TRBV5-1, the J call TRBJ2-5, with D hard to call. Germline loops: CDR1 SGHRS, CDR2 YFSETQ. Trimming removed 1 base at V and 1 base at J, with 2 bases between. The CDR3 covers 12 residues. The CDR3 DNA sequence: TGCGCCAGCAGCTTGCTCCAAGAGACCCAGTACTTC. Translated, it gives CASSLLQETQYF.

The chain carries TRBV4-2 and TRBJ2-3; 7 bases fit TRBD1. With V trimmed by 5 bases and J by 0 bases, 11 bases remained unmatched. Germline-derived CDR1 and CDR2 are LGHNA and YNFKEQ. The CDR3 runs to 17 residues. Here the CDR3 DNA reads TGTGCCAGCAGCTACGAAGGGACAGCGACTAGCACAGATACGCAGTATTTT. Protein sequence: CASSYEGTATSTDTQYF.

This sequence joins TRBV3-1 (or the pseudogene TRBV3-2) and TRBJ1-4; 9 bases align to TRBD1. V trimming: 4 bases; J trimming: 9 bases; junction bases outside the gene matches: 3. From germline, CDR1 is LGHDT and CDR2 YNNKEL (reference sequence). The CDR3 loop spans 13 amino acids. The CDR3 sequence: CASSLGQGKKLFF. The DNA for the CDR3 is TGTGCCAGCAGCCTGGGACAGGGAAAAAAACTGTTTTTT.